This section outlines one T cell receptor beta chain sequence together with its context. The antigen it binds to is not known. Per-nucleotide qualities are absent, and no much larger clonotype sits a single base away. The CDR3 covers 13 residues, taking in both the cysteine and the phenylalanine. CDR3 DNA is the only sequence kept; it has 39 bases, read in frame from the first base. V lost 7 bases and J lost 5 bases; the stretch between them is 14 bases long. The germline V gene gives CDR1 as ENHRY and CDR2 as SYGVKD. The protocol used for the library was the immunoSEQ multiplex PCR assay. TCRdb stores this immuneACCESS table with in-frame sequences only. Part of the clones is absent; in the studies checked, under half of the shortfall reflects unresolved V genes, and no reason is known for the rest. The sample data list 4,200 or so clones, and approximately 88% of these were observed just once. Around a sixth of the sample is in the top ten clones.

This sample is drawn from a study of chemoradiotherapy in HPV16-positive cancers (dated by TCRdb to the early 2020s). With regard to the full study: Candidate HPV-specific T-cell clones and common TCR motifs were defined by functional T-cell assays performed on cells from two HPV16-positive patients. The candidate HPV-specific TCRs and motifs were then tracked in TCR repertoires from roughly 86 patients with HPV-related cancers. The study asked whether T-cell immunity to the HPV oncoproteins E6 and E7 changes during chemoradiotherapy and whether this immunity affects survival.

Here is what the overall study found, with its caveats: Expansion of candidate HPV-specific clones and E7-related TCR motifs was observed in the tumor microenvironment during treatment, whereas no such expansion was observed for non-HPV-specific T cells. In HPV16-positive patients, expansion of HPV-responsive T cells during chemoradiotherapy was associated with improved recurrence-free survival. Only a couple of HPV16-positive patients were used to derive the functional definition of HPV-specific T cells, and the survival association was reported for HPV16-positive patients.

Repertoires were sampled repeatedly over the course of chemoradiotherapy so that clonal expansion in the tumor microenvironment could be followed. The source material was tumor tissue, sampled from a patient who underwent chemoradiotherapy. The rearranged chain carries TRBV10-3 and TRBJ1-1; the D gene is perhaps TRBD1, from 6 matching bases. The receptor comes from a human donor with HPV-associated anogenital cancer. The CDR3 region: CAITPGAVTEAFF. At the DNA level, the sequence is TGTGCCATCACACCGGGGGCAGTGACTGAAGCTTTCTTT.